This T cell receptor beta chain came from a study of shared clonotypes between healthy human individuals. Using immunoSEQ multiplex PCR, the repertoire was profiled, and TCRdb retains in-frame clones only, with some absent. The table records about 600,000 clones, 97% of them present only once. Germline V gene lookup returns CDR1 SSHAT and CDR2 FNYEAQ (reference sequence). CDR3 length: 13 amino acids. Between the trimmed V and J ends, which lost 2 bases and 4 bases, there was a span of 7 bases. The V call is TRBV7-7, the J call TRBJ2-3; no definite D call. The receptor was isolated from a woman aged 30 to 39 in good health. Sequencing was done on a sample of naive CD4+ T cells sorted from blood. Subset noted: CD45RA+ positively selected. This CDR3 reads CASSLLISDTQYF. Written as DNA, the CDR3 is TGTGCCAGCAGCTTACTGATTTCAGATACGCAGTATTTT. The whole variable domain, remainder taken from reference TRBV7-7 and TRBJ2-3, is GAGVSQSPRYKVTKRGQDVTLRCDPISSHATLYWYQQALGQGPEFLTYFNYEAQPDKSGLPSDRFSAERPEGSISTLTIQRTEQRDSAMYRCASSLLISDTQYFGPGTRLTVL.